Reported below is one TCR beta chain. The record originates from a study of blood T cell repertoires in COVID-19. Study overall: Acute-phase and convalescent COVID-19 samples originated in the United States, Italy and Spain. Sample material is recorded as cDNA or gDNA derived from T cells, B-cell-depleted T cells, or PBMCs.

Only in-frame clones appear in the TCRdb table, and some are missing; sequencing was by immunoSEQ multiplex PCR. Here the sample spans around 400,000 clones, nearly 90% being singletons. The CDR3 is 14 residues long. CDR1 is MNHNY, CDR2 SVGAGI, per germline (reference sequence). Unmatched junction bases numbered 8, after V lost 6 bases and J lost 8 bases. The cohort comprised adults aged about 18 to 89 years residing in about 25 US areas. Among Cohort 3 donors, those recovered had two negative PCRs, clearance, or symptom resolution. The TCR was taken from a woman in her twenties or thirties who had recovered from COVID-19. Sequenced: PBMCs or T cells enriched from blood (not recorded which). The genes are TRBV6-6 and TRBJ2-1; 9 nucleotides line up with TRBD1. The CDR3 DNA is TGTGCCAGCAGGAGAACGGGACAGGGCGATGAGCAGTTCTTC. Translating gives CASRRTGQGDEQFF.